These T cell receptor beta chains were read from a single sample in a study of T cell responses to AZD1222 COVID-19 vaccine. Here immunoSEQ multiplex PCR was the method, and the copy in TCRdb shows in-frame clones only, minus some. The repertoire holds roughly 140,000 clones, with more than 85% as singletons. The sequenced sample was peripheral blood, obtained 28 days after the second AZD1222 dose. The origin of the receptors is an adult who received the AZD1222 COVID-19 vaccine. The CDR3 runs from the conserved cysteine through the conserved F or W. The D gene is left open where the match is weak. Size tells how often a clone was seen (once, few, many) or the class of an expanded clone, and some rows leave it out.

clone size: NA; D gene: NA; J gene: TRBJ1-2; V gene: TRBV7-3; CDR3 DNA: TGTGCCAGCAGCCGAGGGGGAGAGACCTACACCTTC; CDR3 protein: CASSRGGETYTF
clone size: once; D gene: NA; J gene: TRBJ1-6; V gene: TRBV2; CDR3 DNA: TGTGCCAGCATTTCGGACAACGATAATTCACCCCTCCACTTT; CDR3 protein: CASISDNDNSPLHF
clone size: NA; D gene: TRBD1; J gene: TRBJ2-4; V gene: TRBV7-2; CDR3 DNA: TGTGCCAGCCGGAGGGGACAGGGCGAAAACATTCAGTACTTC; CDR3 protein: CASRRGQGENIQYF
clone size: NA; D gene: NA; J gene: TRBJ1-2; V gene: TRBV21-1; CDR3 DNA: TGTGCCAGCAGCAAATGTGCGACTGAAAACTATGGCTACACCTTC; CDR3 protein: CASSKCATENYGYTF
clone size: NA; D gene: NA; J gene: TRBJ2-7; V gene: TRBV7-8; CDR3 DNA: TGTGCCAGCAGCCACCGGGCGGGGGCAGGGTACGAGCAGTACTTC; CDR3 protein: CASSHRAGAGYEQYF
clone size: NA; D gene: NA; J gene: TRBJ1-4; V gene: TRBV30; CDR3 DNA: TGTGCCTGGAGTCGGCAAGTGGATGAAAAACTGTTTTTT; CDR3 protein: CAWSRQVDEKLFF
clone size: NA; D gene: NA; J gene: TRBJ2-6; V gene: TRBV6-1; CDR3 DNA: TGTGCCAGCAGTGATCAACCAGGGGACTCTGGGGCCAACGTCCTGACTTTC; CDR3 protein: CASSDQPGDSGANVLTF
clone size: few; D gene: NA; J gene: TRBJ2-3; V gene: TRBV30; CDR3 DNA: TGTGCCTGGAGTGCGCAAGATACGCAGTATTTT; CDR3 protein: CAWSAQDTQYF
clone size: NA; D gene: NA; J gene: TRBJ1-2; V gene: TRBV6-5; CDR3 DNA: TGTGCCAGCAGGGACGGAGGGGATGGCTACACCTTC; CDR3 protein: CASRDGGDGYTF
clone size: NA; D gene: NA; J gene: TRBJ1-4; V gene: TRBV7-9; CDR3 DNA: TGTGCCAGCAGCTTAGGGGACTCTAGTGAAAAACTGTTTTTT; CDR3 protein: CASSLGDSSEKLFF
clone size: NA; D gene: NA; J gene: TRBJ2-7; V gene: TRBV18; CDR3 DNA: TGTGCCAGCTCAAAAACTAGCTCCTACGAGCAGTACTTC; CDR3 protein: CASSKTSSYEQYF
clone size: NA; D gene: NA; J gene: TRBJ1-3; V gene: TRBV5-1; CDR3 DNA: TGCGCCAGCAGCTTGGGCGTTCTCCTCGACCTGGACACCATATATTTT; CDR3 protein: CASSLGVLLDLDTIYF
clone size: NA; D gene: TRBD1; J gene: TRBJ1-4; V gene: TRBV7-6; CDR3 DNA: TGTGCCAGCAGCTTGATTCGACAGGGGTGCGAAAAACTGTTTTTT; CDR3 protein: CASSLIRQGCEKLFF
clone size: NA; D gene: TRBD2; J gene: TRBJ2-2; V gene: TRBV19; CDR3 DNA: TGTGCCAGTAGTATAGAGACTAGCGGGAGGCCAAACACCGGGGAGCTGTTTTTT; CDR3 protein: CASSIETSGRPNTGELFF